This T cell receptor (beta chain) was sequenced in a study of T-cell memory formation after mild COVID-19. Overall study context: TCR clusters largely stayed donor specific. Findings and limits, study-wide: Mostly located in CM and EM were contracting CD4+ clones, with contracting CD8+ clones located in EMRA. Nothing confirmed that second-wave clones peaking on day 37 were specific for SARS-CoV-2.

cDNA libraries for TCR alpha and TCR beta, carrying sample barcodes and UMIs, came from 5'RACE with constant-segment primers. TCRdb re-analysed the 5' RACE reads in MiXCR, keeping a single row per CDR3 protein. The sample lists some 250,000 distinct CDR3 sequences, 8% to 10% occurring once. About this clonotype itself: Its antigen is as yet unknown.

The germline CDR1 and CDR2 sequences are SEHNR and FQNEAQ (reference sequence). The CDR3 length is 16 residues. The V gene lost 1 base and the J gene lost 2 bases, with 15 bases spanning the gap. The source of this sequence is a man aged 18 to 35 who had mild COVID-19 (a few samples of this study predate the infection). Cell type and time point are not known. The V gene is TRBV7-9, the J gene TRBJ2-7; possible D gene TRBD1, 5 bases. The specimen was PBMCs or a T cell subset sorted from them (not recorded which). Here the CDR3 reads CASSLVGAVSPYEQYV. CDR3 nucleotides: TGTGCCAGCAGCTTAGTTGGGGCCGTCTCCCCCTACGAGCAGTACGTC.